A selection of T cell receptor beta chains follows, all from one sample in a study of T cell repertoires and HLA-DP antigens. TCRdb's table, derived via immunoSEQ multiplex PCR, lists solely in-frame clones and lacks some. The sample has approximately 73,000 clones, about four fifths seen once; the top ten hold more than 1.5%. No antigen is known for these receptors. Sequences were obtained from CD4+ T cells from PBMCs. The receptors come from a man in his sixties in good health and CMV-seronegative. Both conserved end residues are part of each CDR3. Each record gives: CDR3 length, V gene, J gene, clone size, D gene, CDR3 DNA, CDR3 protein. D genes are given only for firm matches. A row's size may be missing; if present it is once, few, many or a size class.

14	TRBV7-2	TRBJ1-4	NA	NA	TGTGCCAGCAGCTCCGGACATCCGGGTGAAAAACTGTTTTTT	CASSSGHPGEKLFF
15	TRBV30	TRBJ2-1	NA	TRBD1	TGTGCCTGGAGTCTCTTCAGGGGGCTTGGGAATGAGCAGTTCTTC	CAWSLFRGLGNEQFF
13	TRBV6-5	TRBJ2-7	once	TRBD2	TGTGCCAGCACCGTGACGGGGGGGCGCGAGCAGTACTTC	CASTVTGGREQYF
14	TRBV30	TRBJ1-6	few	TRBD1	TGTGCCTGGAGGGACAGGGAGTATAATTCACCCCTCCACTTT	CAWRDREYNSPLHF
13	TRBV14	TRBJ1-4	NA	NA	TGTGCCAGCAGCCAAGTTATTGGGGAAAAACTGTTTTTT	CASSQVIGEKLFF
14	TRBV10-2	TRBJ1-2	few	NA	TGCGCCAGCAGTGACGGCGATTTAGGGTATGGCTACACCTTC	CASSDGDLGYGYTF
15	TRBV5-8	TRBJ2-5	NA	TRBD2	TGTGCCAGCAGCGGGGGACTAGCGGGGGCTGAGACCCAGTACTTC	CASSGGLAGAETQYF
14	TRBV14	TRBJ2-2	NA	NA	TGTGCCAGCAGCCCAGGACAGCGGAACGGGGAGCTGTTTTTT	CASSPGQRNGELFF
14	TRBV13	TRBJ2-4	NA	NA	TGTGCCAGCAGCCGCCGGGACTCCAAAAACATTCAGTACTTC	CASSRRDSKNIQYF
15	TRBV5-6	TRBJ1-5	NA	TRBD1	TGTGCCAGCAGCCCCCGGACAGGAGGCAATCAGCCCCAGCATTTT	CASSPRTGGNQPQHF
14	TRBV6-5	TRBJ1-1	NA	NA	TGTGCCAGCAGGTCCCGGGGGTTGAACACTGAAGCTTTCTTT	CASRSRGLNTEAFF
13	TRBV27	TRBJ2-3	NA	NA	TGTGCCAGCAGTTTATTAGGGCGAGATACGCAGTATTTT	CASSLLGRDTQYF
14	TRBV6-1	TRBJ1-1	once	NA	TGTGCCAGCAGTGGGTTATCCGGGAACACTGAAGCTTTCTTT	CASSGLSGNTEAFF
13	TRBV7-2	TRBJ1-4	NA	TRBD1	TGTGCCAGCAGCTTAGTGCCAGGGGGAAAACTGTTTTTT	CASSLVPGGKLFF
14	TRBV4-3	TRBJ1-1	few	NA	TGCGCCAGCAGCCAACCTTCCAGGCGTTCTGAAGCTTTCTTT	CASSQPSRRSEAFF
13	TRBV6-5	TRBJ2-3	NA	NA	TGTGCCAGCAGTAAGGGTGACTCACTCTCGCAGTATTTT	CASSKGDSLSQYF
14	TRBV7-2	TRBJ2-2	NA	NA	TGTGCCAGCAGCTTAGCGTGGCGGTCCGGGGAGCTGTTTTTT	CASSLAWRSGELFF
12	TRBV5-5	TRBJ1-4	NA	NA	TGTGCCAGCACAGGGGCGGGGGAAAAACTGTTTTTT	CASTGAGEKLFF
14	TRBV7-2	TRBJ2-2	once	NA	TGTGCCAGCAGCTTAGTATTTGCGACCGGGGAGCTGTTTTTT	CASSLVFATGELFF
13	TRBV5-1	TRBJ1-2	NA	NA	TGCGCCAGCAGCCCGGACGGAGGATACGGCTACACCTTC	CASSPDGGYGYTF
12	TRBV5-6	TRBJ1-2	NA	NA	TGTGCCAGCAGCCCCGGGGACTATGGCTACACCTTC	CASSPGDYGYTF
15	TRBV28	TRBJ2-1	NA	TRBD2	TGTGCCAGCAGTTTAGCTAGCGGGGTTCGGAATGAGCAGTTCTTC	CASSLASGVRNEQFF
14	TRBV7-2	TRBJ1-5	NA	TRBD1	TGTGCCAGCAGTTCCGGGACAGGGGTTCAGCCCCAGCATTTT	CASSSGTGVQPQHF
16	TRBV11-1	TRBJ1-1	few	TRBD1	TGTGCCAGCAGCTTAGACCCGGGACAGGGAAACTCTGAAGCTTTCTTT	CASSLDPGQGNSEAFF
16	TRBV5-4	TRBJ1-3	NA	TRBD1	TGTGCCAGCAGCCCCGGGACAGGGGGCTCTGGAAACACCATATATTTT	CASSPGTGGSGNTIYF
16	TRBV5-5	TRBJ2-1	NA	NA	TGTGCCAGCAGCTTGTCATCGTCAGGACGAAACAATGAGCAGTTCTTC	CASSLSSSGRNNEQFF
15	TRBV5-1	TRBJ2-5	NA	NA	TGCGCCAGCAGCTTGGCCGACAGGAGCCAGGGGACCCAGTACTTC	CASSLADRSQGTQYF
15	TRBV7-2	TRBJ1-6	NA	TRBD1	TGTGCCAGCACCGGGCGGACAGGGGATAATTCACCCCTCCACTTT	CASTGRTGDNSPLHF
15	TRBV7-2	TRBJ1-3	NA	TRBD1	TGTGCCAGCAGCTCGCGGACAGGGGGGGGAAACACCATATATTTT	CASSSRTGGGNTIYF
15	TRBV18	TRBJ1-1	NA	NA	TGTGCCAGCTCACCACCGGTGGGGGTGAACACTGAAGCTTTCTTT	CASSPPVGVNTEAFF
17	TRBV5-1	TRBJ2-4	NA	NA	TGCGCCAGCAGCGATGGGGTCAGGGAGCTAGCCAAAAACATTCAGTACTTC	CASSDGVRELAKNIQYF
14	TRBV28	TRBJ1-2	NA	TRBD1	TGTGCCAGCAGTAGGGGGACAGAACGTTATGGCTACACCTTC	CASSRGTERYGYTF
16	TRBV9	TRBJ2-3	NA	TRBD2	TGTGCCAGCAGCGTAGGGGCTAGCGGGGTTTCAGATACGCAGTATTTT	CASSVGASGVSDTQYF
15	TRBV5-4	TRBJ2-3	few	NA	TGTGCCAGCAGCTTGGCGAGGGGCGGTGGGAATACGCAGTATTTT	CASSLARGGGNTQYF
18	TRBV7-2	TRBJ1-1	NA	TRBD1	TGTGCCAGCAGCTTTGCTCCCGGGACAGGGGGCTGGAACACTGAAGCTTTCTTT	CASSFAPGTGGWNTEAFF